This TCR beta chain is from a study of CD8+CD57+ T cells in acquired aplastic anemia. Overall study findings and caveats: No significant patient-versus-control difference appeared in CD8+ Simpson's diversity.

Concerning this clonotype itself: Its specificity is unknown.

It was genomic DNA that served as the template for profiling TCR beta VDJ and CDR3. From the reads, TCRdb called clonotypes with MiXCR, one entry per CDR3 protein. This sample has under 200,000 distinct CDR3 sequences; around half occur once, and the top ten carry 2.5% to 4%. This CDR3 contains 13 residues. V shed 11 bases and J shed 2 bases, with 13 bases lying between them. CDR1 and CDR2 from the germline V gene are SNHLY and FYNNEI. Previously, flow cytometry had revealed CD8+CD57+ cell expansion in the patients chosen for sequencing. A severe acquired aplastic anemia diagnosis applied to all patients.

This sequence was found in a human donor with aplastic anemia. This chain joins TRBV2 and TRBJ1-3; no clear D. The sequencing input was sorted CD4+, CD8+, or CD8+CD57+ T cells (not recorded which) from PBMCs. CDR3 DNA: TGTGCCTGCCTGGTTGGGGCTGGAAACACCATATATTTT. Translation: CACLVGAGNTIYF.